The sequence of this TCR beta chain was determined in a study of T cell responses to AZD1222 COVID-19 vaccine. General study findings and limits: Spike-specific TCR breadth and depth grew following two AZD1222 doses.

V was clipped by 3 bases and J by 3 bases, with 8 bases between them. The CDR3 runs to 14 residues. CDR1 and CDR2 (germline): LNHDA, SQIVND (reference sequence). The protocol was immunoSEQ multiplex PCR, while the TCRdb copy is restricted to in-frame clones and leaves out a portion. The sample consists of tens of thousands of clones, roughly 84% of them appearing once. Comment on this clone: Its antigen is as yet unknown.

This clonotype originated in an adult in good health. The gene calls are TRBV19 and TRBJ2-2; D unresolved. Source: peripheral blood, taken on day 0 of AZD1222 vaccination. The CDR3 sequence is CASSMGSYTGELFF. As DNA, the CDR3 is TGTGCCAGTAGTATGGGCAGCTACACCGGGGAGCTGTTTTTT.